Sequencing of this T cell receptor (beta chain) was carried out in a study of shared clonotypes between healthy human individuals. CD45RO negativity and positive selection for CCR7 defined naive CD8 cells, a population that excluded terminally differentiated effector memory CD45RA+ cells. Those who donated were healthy HIV-negative adults, with no recent acute infections or vaccinations reported. Concerning this clone itself: What it recognizes is unknown.

The assay ran at deep level. The assay was immunoSEQ multiplex PCR, and TCRdb's table has in-frame clones only and misses some. The data hold about 1.9 million clones, with around 93% observed a single time. Whole-study results and caveats: The study found roughly 5% of naive CD4 clonotypes shared across a few donors.

The TCR originated in a young man in good health. Some clones in this sample may be carry-over from other donors' samples. The sample consisted of naive CD8+ T cells from PBMCs.

CDR3 sequence (DNA): TGTGCCAGCAGTTTCGTCCTCAGACTGAACACCGGGGAGCTGTTTTTT. This translates into CASSFVLRLNTGELFF. The chain combines TRBV28 with TRBJ2-2; D is unclear. From germline, CDR1 is MDHEN and CDR2 SYDVKM. Trimming stripped 3 bases from V and 1 base from J, with 12 bases between. This CDR3 contains 16 residues.